Below are 18 T cell receptor beta chains sequenced from a single sample in a study of response to subunit inactivated influenza vaccine. TCRdb called the RT-PCR reads again in MiXCR, with one record for every CDR3 protein. The sample comprises around 200,000 distinct CDR3 sequences, about 12% of which are singletons, and roughly 29% rests with the top ten. These data are also associated with another study on T cells expressing NK-cell markers. As that report states: With UMIs, 5'RACE template switching was used to make TCR beta cDNA.

This material consisted of CD8+ T cells sorted from PBMCs, taken 11 to 12 days after vaccination. The receptors were sampled from a man aged 50-60 years who received an inactivated influenza vaccine.

A few counts support this clonotype. This sequence joins TRBV7-2 and TRBJ2-3; D gene ambiguous. This CDR3 spans 16 amino acids. Germline CDR1 reads SGHTA; CDR2 reads FQGNSA. The ends were cut back, 1 base at V and 4 bases at J, with 15 bases in the middle. The CDR3 nucleotides read TGTGCCAGCAGCTTAGTAGTACGGCGGCCCCCAGATACGCAGTATTTT. It codes for CASSLVVRRPPDTQYF.

This clonotype has only a few counts. The CDR3 sequence: CASSSGVRYEQYF. The CDR3, as DNA: TGTGCCAGCAGCTCCGGAGTACGATACGAGCAGTACTTC. The chain uses TRBV7-9 and TRBJ2-7, with D hard to call. V lost 4 bases to trimming and J lost 4 bases, with 11 bases between them. This CDR3 is 13 amino acids long. From germline, CDR1 is SEHNR and CDR2 FQNEAQ (reference sequence). Drawing the rest from reference TRBV7-9 and TRBJ2-7, the complete variable domain is DTGVSQNPRHKITKRGQNVTFRCDPISEHNRLYWYRQTLGQGPEFLTYFQNEAQLEKSRLLSDRFSAERPKGSFSTLEIQRTEQGDSAMYLCASSSGVRYEQYFGPGTRLTVT.

The chain carries TRBV6-5 and TRBJ2-5; 8 nucleotides align to TRBD2. The CDR3 length is 14 residues. V lost 1 base, J lost 4 bases, and 2 bases stayed unmatched. The germline gives CDR1 MNHEY, CDR2 SVGAGI. CDR3 in amino acids: CASSYYGLAETQYF. The DNA for the CDR3 is TGTGCCAGCAGTTACTATGGACTAGCAGAGACCCAGTACTTC.

The chain couples TRBV12-3 or TRBV12-4 to TRBJ1-5; 7 nucleotides match TRBD1. The CDR3 extends over 15 amino acids. Trimming removed 6 bases from V and 7 bases from J; junction bases left unmatched: 12. Here the CDR3 DNA reads TGTGCCAGCAGCTTCACCAGGGGGGCAGGGCAGCCCCAGCATTTT. Translating gives CASSFTRGAGQPQHF.

This clonotype was seen at least ten times. The chain couples TRBV12-3 or TRBV12-4 to TRBJ2-5; tentatively, D is TRBD2 (5 bases). CDR3 length: 13 residues. V dropped 6 bases and J dropped 5 bases, with 13 bases sitting between them. Written as DNA, the CDR3 is TGTGCCAGCAGGCCCAACGGGGATGAGACCCAGTACTTC. It translates to CASRPNGDETQYF.

The sample holds many counts of this clonotype. The chain employs TRBV9 and TRBJ2-5; D is undetermined. V was pared by 3 bases and J by 7 bases, with 10 bases between. The CDR3 covers 12 residues. CDR1 and CDR2 from the germline V gene are SGDLS and YYNGEE. The CDR3 spells CASSETPGTQYF. CDR3 DNA: TGTGCCAGCAGCGAGACCCCCGGGACCCAGTACTTC.

This chain connects TRBV24-1 to TRBJ2-2; 7 bases are a match to TRBD1. The CDR3 is 13 residues long. From germline, CDR1 is KGHDR and CDR2 SFDVKD. Trimming removed 7 bases from V and 7 bases from J; junction bases left unmatched: 5. This chain's CDR3 is CATSVQGDGELFF. The DNA of the CDR3 is TGTGCCACCAGCGTTCAGGGGGACGGGGAGCTGTTTTTT.

In this sample, this clonotype turned up many times. The rearrangement uses TRBV7-6 and TRBJ2-5; D remains unclear. The CDR3 is 15 amino acids. The V end was cut by 3 bases, the J end by 8 bases, with 19 bases between. Germline V lookup: CDR1 SGHVS, CDR2 FNYEAQ. CDR3 in DNA: TGTGCCAGCAGCTTTTATGCCGACGGTGAAACCACCCAGTACTTC. Translating it yields CASSFYADGETTQYF.

This clonotype was counted at least ten times. The chain recombines TRBV29-1 with TRBJ2-1, with 10 positions matching TRBD2. The V gene end was trimmed by 6 bases and the J gene end by 0 bases; junction bases not matched to a gene: 5. Germline lookup yields CDR1 SQVTM and CDR2 ANQGSEA. This CDR3 has 15 amino acids. DNA for the CDR3: TGCAGCGTCTCCGGACTAGCGGTCTCCTACAATGAGCAGTTCTTC. Protein product: CSVSGLAVSYNEQFF.

The chain links TRBV6-6 to TRBJ2-7, with no clear D. The CDR3 loop spans 12 amino acids. The germline gives CDR1 MNHNY, CDR2 SVGAGI (reference sequence). The germline V and J ends were trimmed by 8 bases and 5 bases, with 13 bases remaining between them. This CDR3 reads CASSEEPHEQYF. The CDR3 DNA sequence: TGTGCCAGCTCAGAGGAACCTCACGAGCAGTACTTC.

This clonotype was seen many times. J is TRBJ1-3 and V is TRBV7-8; 9 bases agree with TRBD1. The trim removed 4 bases at V and 4 bases at J, leaving 2 bases unmatched. The germline V gene has CDR1 SGHVS and CDR2 FQNEAQ. The CDR3 spans 14 residues. CDR3 sequence: CASSSGQGGNTIYF. The CDR3 DNA reads TGTGCCAGCAGCTCGGGACAGGGAGGAAACACCATATATTTT.

The chain is built from TRBV5-6 and TRBJ2-7; D is undetermined. The CDR3 consists of 13 residues. Deletions cut 4 bases from V and 3 bases from J, with 11 bases between. Germline assignment: CDR1 SGHDT and CDR2 YYEEEE. The CDR3 DNA is TGTGCCAGCAGCCCCGGGCCGGACTACGAGCAGTACTTC. It yields the protein CASSPGPDYEQYF.

This clonotype was seen more than once but under ten times. The chain is built from TRBV6-5 and TRBJ2-7; D not certain. The V end was cut by 0 bases, the J end by 2 bases, with 11 bases between. The CDR3 spans 15 residues. Germline CDR1 MNHEY, CDR2 SVGAGI. The CDR3 reads CASSYSTTGAYEQYF. The CDR3 DNA is TGTGCCAGCAGTTACTCTACTACCGGAGCCTACGAGCAGTACTTC.

The chain employs TRBV29-1 and TRBJ1-1; D is perhaps TRBD1 (6 bases). With 6 bases removed from V and 3 bases from J, the gap between germline ends came to 14 bases. Germline-derived CDR1 and CDR2 are SQVTM and ANQGSEA. The CDR3 extends over 13 amino acids. The DNA of the CDR3 is TGCAGCGTCTCCCCGGGGGGCCACACTGAAGCTTTCTTT. Translation gives CSVSPGGHTEAFF.

This clonotype was observed many times. The chain recombines TRBV29-1 with TRBJ2-7; no definite D call. The CDR3 runs to 12 residues. Germline V gene lookup returns CDR1 SQVTM and CDR2 ANQGSEA. V shed 7 bases and J shed 3 bases, with 13 bases lying between them. CDR3 sequence: CSALDGYYEQYF. In nucleotides, the CDR3 is TGCAGCGCTTTGGACGGCTACTACGAGCAGTACTTC.

This clonotype was counted a few times. The chain joins TRBV29-1 to TRBJ2-7, with D possibly matching TRBD2 (6 bases). Trimming stripped 4 bases from V and 7 bases from J, with 14 bases between. Germline CDR1 SQVTM, CDR2 ANQGSEA. This CDR3 region has 12 residues. As DNA, the CDR3 is TGCAGCGTTGTACTAGCCCCAGGGGAGCAGTACTTC. Translation: CSVVLAPGEQYF.

In this sample, this clonotype turned up a few times. This chain joins TRBV27 and TRBJ2-7; TRBD2 might be the D (7 bases). CDR3 length: 15 amino acids. The V gene lost 5 bases and the J gene lost 0 bases, with 14 bases spanning the gap. Germline V gene sequence: CDR1 MNHEY, CDR2 SMNVEV (reference sequence). This CDR3 reads CASSIGGGLSYEQYF. In nucleotides, the CDR3 is TGTGCCAGCAGTATAGGGGGGGGCCTCTCCTACGAGCAGTACTTC.

This clonotype has a count of ten or more. V gene TRBV4-1 combines with J gene TRBJ2-1; 10 bases map to TRBD2. V was clipped by 1 base and J by 3 bases; unmatched bases: 3. Germline V lookup: CDR1 MGHRA, CDR2 YSYEKL. CDR3 size: 16 residues. CDR3 in amino acids: CASSQGLAGYYNEQFF. The CDR3 DNA sequence: TGCGCCAGCAGCCAAGGACTAGCGGGCTACTACAATGAGCAGTTCTTC.